Below are 14 T cell receptor beta chains sequenced from a single sample in a study of T-cell reconstitution after alpha-beta-depleted transplantation in children. Unique molecular identifiers were incorporated during preparation of the TCRbeta library. TCRdb called the PCR reads again in MiXCR, with one record for every CDR3 protein. The table shows approximately 400,000 distinct CDR3 sequences, with about a sixth occurring only once. Sequences were derived from PBMCs, mostly from graft donor cells, sampled 360 days after TCRalphabeta/CD19-depleted stem cell transplant. Receptor source: a boy under two years old who had a stem cell transplant for Wiskott-Aldrich syndrome, so the T cells may come from the graft donor.

This clonotype was seen more than once but under ten times. This sequence joins TRBV7-8 and TRBJ2-5, with D possibly being TRBD2 (6 bases). Germline CDR1 reads SGHVS; CDR2 reads FQNEAQ. The CDR3 covers 14 residues. With 5 bases removed from V and 5 bases from J, the gap between germline ends came to 15 bases. The CDR3 nucleotides read TGTGCCAGCAGCCCTCCGCCAGGGAGGGAGACCCAGTACTTC. Its protein product is CASSPPPGRETQYF.

J is TRBJ2-3 and V is TRBV29-1, with TRBD2 identical over 8 bases. After removal of 4 bases from V and 2 bases from J, the junction contained 8 bases not matched to a gene. Per germline, CDR1 SQVTM and CDR2 ANQGSEA. CDR3 length: 15 amino acids. In DNA form, the CDR3 reads TGCAGCGTTGCCCCGCTGCGGGGGGACACAGATACGCAGTATTTT. Amino acid sequence: CSVAPLRGDTDTQYF.

The chain combines TRBV5-1 with TRBJ2-3, with D hard to call. The CDR3 loop spans 15 amino acids. Germline assignment: CDR1 SGHRS and CDR2 YFSETQ. V lost 6 bases to trimming and J lost 0 bases, with 14 bases between them. Written as DNA, the CDR3 is TGCGCCAGCACCATGATGGGGATTAGCACAGATACGCAGTATTTT. Its translation is CASTMMGISTDTQYF.

In its sample, this clonotype was seen many times. In DNA, the CDR3 is TGTGCCAGCACCGAGTTCGACGAGCAGTACTTC. Translation: CASTEFDEQYF. This chain joins TRBV7-9 and TRBJ2-7; the D is unclear. Trimming stripped 7 bases from V and 5 bases from J, with 9 bases between. The CDR3 extends over 11 amino acids. Germline assignment: CDR1 SEHNR and CDR2 FQNEAQ (reference sequence).

This clonotype was counted a few times. CDR3 amino acids: CASSLTTGTPHTDTQYF. The CDR3 region has the DNA TGTGCCAGCAGTTTAACGACCGGGACCCCACACACAGATACGCAGTATTTT. The V call is TRBV28, the J call TRBJ2-3; either TRBD1 or TRBD2 may supply D (5 bases each). The CDR3 sequence is 17 residues long. Trimming removed 2 bases at V and 2 bases at J, with 17 bases between. The germline V gene has CDR1 MDHEN and CDR2 SYDVKM.

This clonotype was recorded a few times. The V gene is TRBV7-9, the J gene TRBJ2-7, with D perhaps matching TRBD1 (6 bases). V shed 4 bases and J shed 7 bases, with 11 bases lying between them. The CDR3 runs 12 residues. The germline CDR1 and CDR2 sequences are SEHNR and FQNEAQ (reference sequence). The CDR3 loop is CASSSGAREQYF. The CDR3 region has the DNA TGTGCCAGCAGCTCAGGGGCGCGGGAGCAGTACTTC.

This clonotype was seen a handful of times. The V and J genes are TRBV20-1 and TRBJ2-3; D is uncertain. The CDR3 is 14 residues long. From germline, CDR1 is DFQATT and CDR2 SNEGSKA (reference sequence). The V gene lost 6 bases and the J gene lost 1 base, with 14 bases spanning the gap. The CDR3 region has the DNA TGCAGTGCCACACCCCATGGAGGCACAGATACGCAGTATTTT. Translation: CSATPHGGTDTQYF.

The rearrangement uses TRBV5-1 and TRBJ2-3; the match to TRBD1 covers 7 bases. Unmatched junction bases numbered 9, after V lost 4 bases and J lost 1 base. Germline V lookup: CDR1 SGHRS, CDR2 YFSETQ. CDR3 length: 16 amino acids. The CDR3: CASSPPARGRTDTQYF. CDR3 coding DNA: TGCGCCAGCAGCCCTCCAGCAAGGGGGCGCACAGATACGCAGTATTTT.

In its sample, this clonotype was seen a few times. The chain combines TRBV18 with TRBJ2-5; 7 bases map to TRBD2. The V gene's germline CDR1 is KGHSH and CDR2 LQKENI. The CDR3 contains 15 residues. The V segment lost 2 bases and the J segment 7 bases; nucleotides outside the gene matches: 10. CDR3 bases: TGTGCCAGCTCACCAGATCCTAGCGGTGGAAGGACCCAGTACTTC. This codes for CASSPDPSGGRTQYF.

This clonotype was detected only a few times. V and J are TRBV4-3 and TRBJ2-1, with TRBD2 as a possible D gene (5 bases). This CDR3 is built from 15 residues. Germline assignment: CDR1 LGHNA and CDR2 YSLEER. Deletions cut 0 bases from V and 4 bases from J, with 10 bases between. Here the CDR3 reads CASSQDNSEYNEQFF. Written as DNA, the CDR3 is TGCGCCAGCAGCCAAGATAATAGCGAATACAATGAGCAGTTCTTC.

This clonotype was observed a few times. This chain links TRBV5-1 with TRBJ1-1, with D hard to call. Germline CDR1 is SGHRS and CDR2 is YFSETQ. The CDR3 is 15 amino acids. Trimming stripped 2 bases from V and 1 base from J, with 12 bases between. The CDR3 DNA sequence: TGCGCCAGCAGCTTCCGGGGAGTTCGGAACACTGAAGCTTTCTTT. Translated, it gives CASSFRGVRNTEAFF.

This chain joins TRBV11-2 and TRBJ2-1, with D perhaps given as TRBD1 or TRBD2 (5 bases each). From germline, CDR1 is SGHAT and CDR2 FQNNGV. Trimming removed 7 bases at V and 0 bases at J, with 22 bases between. This CDR3 is 18 amino acids long. CDR3 sequence: CASIPLGRGAPSYNEQFF. The CDR3 bases are TGTGCCAGCATTCCCCTTGGTAGGGGAGCCCCCTCCTACAATGAGCAGTTCTTC.

The chain couples TRBV5-1 to TRBJ2-1; D might be TRBD2 (5 bases). The germline CDR1 and CDR2 sequences are SGHRS and YFSETQ. There are 11 residues in the CDR3. Trimming removed 3 bases from V and 10 bases from J, with 8 bases in between. CDR3 residues: CASSSGWEQFF. The CDR3, as DNA: TGCGCCAGCAGCTCGGGGTGGGAGCAGTTCTTC.

This chain links TRBV7-2 with TRBJ2-1; weak D call: TRBD2 (6 bases). This CDR3 is 14 amino acids long. Trimming pared 4 bases from V and 6 bases from J, leaving 13 bases between. Germline V gives CDR1 SGHTA, CDR2 FQGNSA. CDR3 DNA: TGTGCCAGCAGCTCGGACTATTCTCGCAATGAGCAGTTCTTC. This translates into CASSSDYSRNEQFF.